This TCR beta chain comes out of a study of blood T cells in healthy people across ages. Sample-barcoded 5' priming and a J-beta primer mix drove a second PCR of about 7 to 12 cycles. MiXCR, run by TCRdb on the 5' RACE reads, gives a single entry per CDR3 protein. The data hold 500,000 to 650,000 distinct CDR3 sequences, with around 27% observed a single time. The sample was also reused in another study, on T cells of mothers and their children. As reported in that work: Related mother-child pairs showed slightly, non-significantly higher overlap than unrelated pairs.

This TCR came from a boy aged 2 to 9 in good health. Sequencing was carried out using blood.

In nucleotides, the CDR3 is TGCGCCAGCAGTCAGACCCGGATACTGTTCTATGGCTACACCTTC. Protein product: CASSQTRILFYGYTF. The chain recombines TRBV23-1 with TRBJ1-2; D ambiguous. TRBV23-1 is an ORF for which the function is uncertain. The V and J ends lost 3 bases and 4 bases respectively, with 15 bases between them. The CDR3 totals 15 residues.